This T cell receptor (beta chain) was sequenced during a study of blood T cell repertoires in COVID-19. Study as a whole: Sample material is recorded as cDNA or gDNA derived from T cells, B-cell-depleted T cells, or PBMCs.

Profiling relied on immunoSEQ multiplex PCR, and the TCRdb table lists in-frame clones only, not all of them. The sample carries over 70,000 clones, about 89% recorded once. Germline V gene lookup returns CDR1 MGHRA and CDR2 YSYEKL. V trimming: 0 bases; J trimming: 7 bases; junction bases outside the gene matches: 4. This CDR3 spans 15 amino acids. The sequence derives from a human donor in a cohort sampled during active COVID-19. The chain links TRBV4-1 to TRBJ2-1; 9 nucleotides agree with TRBD2. What was sequenced was peripheral blood. The CDR3 is CASSQDAGGGNEQFF. In nucleotides, the CDR3 is TGCGCCAGCAGCCAAGATGCGGGAGGGGGGAATGAGCAGTTCTTC.